This T cell receptor (beta chain) originates from a study of post-analysis software for immune sequencing data (dated by TCRdb to between 2014 and 2016). For context, the study as a whole: Relapsing-remitting, secondary progressive and progressive-relapsing multiple sclerosis were recorded as disease courses, and subtype annotation was lacking for some patients. The patient repertoires were compared against around eleven previously published healthy control repertoires obtained from donors aged about 6 to 25 years. A subset of samples was prepared in parallel using single-end sample barcoding, then pooled and co-amplified after Illumina adapter ligation.

In this sample, this clonotype turned up a few times. Its recognized antigen is unknown. No much larger clone is present one base from it, and per-base qualities are unavailable. Broad study findings and their caveats: Patients showed significantly higher frequencies than controls for a handful of TRBV segments, among them TRBV5-6, TRBV5-1 and TRBV20-1. Compared with controls, multiple sclerosis patients had significantly lower normalized Chao1 diversity, a finding suggesting substantial peripheral T-cell clonal expansion. The multiple sclerosis patient group was slightly younger than the control group. Direct clustering with F measure showed strong co-clustering of samples prepared in the same batch, prompting a batch-effect correction.

Library creation used PCR. TCRdb lists the instrument as Illumina HiSeq 2500. To reduce PCR and sequencing biases, unique molecular identifiers were built into the TCR beta cDNA libraries. Per 1 to 10 million input T cells, approximately 500,000 cDNA molecules were obtained, such that each molecule approximated one T cell. The same protocol used for the earlier healthy control dataset was applied to prepare and sequence the patient libraries. Samples belonging to the same batch were prepared together, multiplexed and sequenced on a shared HiSeq lane. The paper's processing steps were these. Raw barcoded reads were processed with MIGEC, discarding single-read molecular identifier groups before consensus assembly and CDR3 extraction. Clonotype tables were post-analysed with VDJtools, normalizing diversity by down-sampling all datasets to the smallest sample size. To correct batch-related cross-sample contamination, repertoire overlap clustering matched CDR3 amino acid sequences but not nucleotide sequences. The public reads were quality trimmed at Q25 with fastp and then assembled into clones with MiXCR by TCRdb, keeping productive beta chains. Identical CDR3 protein sequences are pooled into one entry, listed with their most common genes and DNA. TCRdb, rather than the study authors, made the V and J calls. Present in this sample are around 260,000 distinct CDR3 sequences, 30% to 45% of which were seen just once. Of the sample, around 4.8% falls within the top ten clones.

To demonstrate the VDJtools post-analysis software, the study profiled TCR beta repertoires from the peripheral blood of some 13 young patients with multiple sclerosis. The multiple sclerosis patients were children and adolescents between about 6 and 15 years of age. Reading the germline V gene gives CDR1 SGHRS and CDR2 YFSETQ. V ends up 3 bases short and J 4 bases short, with an unmatched junction base count of 9. Reading from cysteine to phenylalanine, the CDR3 counts 16 amino acids. The sequence is cut down to CDR3 DNA, 48 bases in frame from base 1. Recombination linked TRBV5-1 to TRBJ2-5, with 10 bases matching TRBD2. The source is a girl aged 5-17 years with multiple sclerosis. The sample consisted of blood. CDR3 loop: CASSSEDLAGAETQYF. In nucleotide form, the sequence is TGCGCCAGCAGCTCCGAAGATCTAGCGGGAGCAGAGACCCAGTACTTC.